These 18 T cell receptor beta chains were all obtained from the same sample, sequenced in a study of read filtering for tumor transcriptome and immune sequencing. The library was built from 400 ng RNA with molecular barcoded adaptors for alpha/delta and beta/gamma chains. MiXCR was run by TCRdb on the reads, yielding one entry per CDR3 protein. Among roughly 69,000 distinct CDR3 sequences, about 14% were seen once, and the ten largest hold 45%. Source material: a population of CD138-negative cells sorted from bone marrow. The receptor source for this set is a donor aged 40 or older with multiple myeloma.

Ten or more counts support this clonotype. One junction end disagrees with the germline gene, perhaps due to a read error. The V call is TRBV5-1, the J call TRBJ1-1; 9 nucleotides agree with TRBD1. Per germline, CDR1 SGHRS and CDR2 YFSETQ. The CDR3 is 15 amino acids. The CDR3 coding sequence is TGCGGCAGCAGCGGGGACCGGACAGGGGCGGACAGAGCTTTCTTT. This codes for CGSSGDRTGADRAFF.

This clonotype ranks as medium-sized. The chain joins TRBV29-1 to TRBJ2-1, with TRBD2 identical over 11 bases. Germline V gene sequence: CDR1 SQVTM, CDR2 ANQGSEA. The V gene end was trimmed by 7 bases and the J gene end by 16 bases; junction bases not matched to a gene: 12. This CDR3 is built from 12 residues. DNA for the CDR3: TGCAGCGCCACTAGCGGGAGTGATGTGCCCTTCTTC. It specifies CSATSGSDVPFF.

This clonotype was seen repeatedly, ten times or more. In DNA form, the CDR3 reads TGTGCCAGCTCACCGCGGGGACGCACCGGGGAGCTGTTTTTT. Residues: CASSPRGRTGELFF. The J gene is TRBJ2-2, the V gene TRBV18; tentative D call: TRBD2 (6 bases). Trimming took 3 bases from V and 4 from J, leaving 9 bases between them. The CDR3 is 14 amino acids. CDR1 and CDR2 (germline): KGHSH, LQKENI. Together with reference TRBV18 and TRBJ2-2, the CDR3 gives the full variable domain: NAGVMQNPRHLVRRRGQEARLRCSPMKGHSHVYWYRQLPEEGLKFMVYLQKENIIDESGMPKERFSAEFPKEGPSILRIQQVVRGDSAAYFCASSPRGRTGELFFGEGSRLTVL.

The genes are TRBV20-1 and TRBJ2-5; 7 nucleotides agree with TRBD2. The V gene end was trimmed by 6 bases and the J gene end by 5 bases; junction bases not matched to a gene: 3. The CDR3 is 11 residues long. Germline values: CDR1 DFQATT, CDR2 SNEGSKA (reference sequence). The CDR3: CSAWRGETQYF. In DNA form, the CDR3 reads TGCAGTGCGTGGCGGGGGGAGACCCAGTACTTC.

In its sample, this clonotype was seen many times. DNA for the CDR3: TGCGCCAGCAGCGGGGGGCACAGGGGCCAAGAGACCCAGTACTTC. This codes for CASSGGHRGQETQYF. This rearrangement joins TRBV5-1 to TRBJ2-5, with D possibly being TRBD1 (7 bases). This CDR3 is 15 amino acids long. Deletions cut 4 bases from V and 1 base from J, with 14 bases between. CDR1 is SGHRS, CDR2 YFSETQ, per germline. The full variable domain, rest sourced from reference TRBV5-1 and TRBJ2-5, is KAGVTQTPRYLIKTRGQQVTLSCSPISGHRSVSWYQQTPGQGLQFLFEYFSETQRNKGNFPGRFSGRQFSNSRSEMNVSTLELGDSALYLCASSGGHRGQETQYFGPGTRLLVL.

This clonotype was seen ten or more times. The J gene is TRBJ2-5, the V gene TRBV5-6; TRBD1 agrees at 7 bases. This CDR3 has 14 amino acids. Germline lookup yields CDR1 SGHDT and CDR2 YYEEEE. The V and J ends lost 4 bases and 2 bases, in that order; junction bases with no gene match: 5. The CDR3 DNA follows: TGTGCCAGCAGCAGCACAGGGGAGCAAGAGACCCAGTACTTC. It is translated as CASSSTGEQETQYF. The full variable domain, with the rest looked up from reference TRBV5-6 and TRBJ2-5, is DAGVTQSPTHLIKTRGQQVTLRCSPKSGHDTVSWYQQALGQGPQFIFQYYEEEERQRGNFPDRFSGHQFPNYSSELNVNALLLGDSALYLCASSSTGEQETQYFGPGTRLLVL.

In its sample, this clonotype was seen many times. This rearrangement joins TRBV5-6 to TRBJ2-7; 8 bases are a match to TRBD2. Trimming took 0 bases from V and 3 from J; bases not matched to a gene: 14. This CDR3 region has 18 residues. CDR1 and CDR2 from the germline V gene are SGHDT and YYEEEE. For the CDR3, the DNA is TGTGCCAGCAGCTTGGCCCAAACTCGACTAGCGAGGAACTACGAGCAGTACTTC. This encodes CASSLAQTRLARNYEQYF.

The chain combines TRBV20-1 with TRBJ2-7, with 10 bases lining up with TRBD2. The CDR3 runs to 14 residues. Germline V gene lookup returns CDR1 DFQATT and CDR2 SNEGSKA (reference sequence). The V gene end was trimmed by 1 base and the J gene end by 5 bases; junction bases not matched to a gene: 5. The DNA of the CDR3 is TGCAGTGCTAGAGGGGCTAGCGGGAGCCACGAGCAGTACTTC. This translates into CSARGASGSHEQYF.

This clonotype was counted between two and nine times. The chain combines TRBV7-6 with TRBJ2-5, with D hard to call. From germline, CDR1 is SGHVS and CDR2 FNYEAQ. Trimming left V 1 base short and J 5 bases short, with 11 bases between. The CDR3 is made up of 14 amino acids. The CDR3 region has the DNA TGTGCCAGCAGCTTAGGCCTAGTTGTGGAGACCCAGTACTTC. Encoded protein: CASSLGLVVETQYF.

At least ten counts were recorded for this clonotype. The chain uses TRBV7-9 and TRBJ2-1; 9 bases align to TRBD1. V trimming: 5 bases; J trimming: 5 bases; junction bases outside the gene matches: 10. CDR3 size: 16 residues. CDR1 is SEHNR and CDR2 is FQNEAQ in the germline V gene (reference sequence). The CDR3 DNA follows: TGTGCCAGCAGCATAGGGGACAGGGTTTGGGACAATGAGCAGTTCTTC. It codes for CASSIGDRVWDNEQFF. Full variable domain (outside the CDR3, taken from reference TRBV7-9 and TRBJ2-1): DTGVSQNPRHKITKRGQNVTFRCDPISEHNRLYWYRQTLGQGPEFLTYFQNEAQLEKSRLLSDRFSAERPKGSFSTLEIQRTEQGDSAMYLCASSIGDRVWDNEQFFGPGTRLTVL.

This clonotype was detected many times. The junction does not match germline at one end; this may be a read error. The chain is built from TRBV19 and TRBJ2-6; 7 bases map to TRBD1. CDR1 LNHDA and CDR2 SQIVND come from the germline V gene (reference sequence). The CDR3 has 17 amino acids. CDR3 coding DNA: TGTGCCAGTAGCATAGACAGGGCTACCCTTGGGGCCGACGTCCTGACTTTC. Its translation: CASSIDRATLGADVLTF.

The sample holds many counts of this clonotype. The V gene is TRBV7-8, the J gene TRBJ2-7; 9 positions match TRBD1. CDR1 is SGHVS and CDR2 is FQNEAQ in the germline V gene. The CDR3 length is 16 residues. V was pared by 5 bases and J by 5 bases, with 13 bases of the junction left unmatched. The CDR3 coding sequence is TGTGCCAGCAGCCCGAGATTGGGACAGGGTAGGGACGAGCAGTACTTC. Its protein is CASSPRLGQGRDEQYF.

This chain links TRBV12-3 or TRBV12-4 with TRBJ1-1, with D perhaps TRBD1 (5 bases). The CDR3 covers 16 residues. V shed 0 bases and J shed 8 bases, with 19 bases lying between them. The CDR3 sequence: CASSLARSGRGAEAFF. CDR3 DNA: TGTGCCAGCAGTTTAGCCAGGTCGGGGCGGGGCGCCGAAGCTTTCTTT.

This clonotype was observed at least ten times. The chain joins TRBV4-1 to TRBJ2-4, with D tentatively TRBD2 (5 bases). Looked up from germline, CDR1 is MGHRA and CDR2 is YSYEKL. This CDR3 region has 16 residues. V was clipped by 0 bases and J by 1 base, with 10 bases between them. The CDR3 coding sequence is TGCGCCAGCAGCCAAGATGAGGGCGCGGCCAAAAACATTCAGTACTTC. Amino acid sequence: CASSQDEGAAKNIQYF.

Points on this clonotype: This may stem from a read error, because a much larger clone lies one nucleotide away. This CDR3 is missing its conserved last phenylalanine or tryptophan, likely due to a read error. V gene TRBV6-1 combines with J gene TRBJ2-4; TRBD2 agrees at 10 bases. Germline CDR1 is MNHNS and CDR2 is SASEGT. This CDR3 is built from 16 residues. The CDR3 here is CASREAGGPIQNIQYS. The CDR3 DNA follows: TGTGCCAGCAGGGAAGCGGGAGGGCCAATTCAAAACATTCAGTACTCC.

This clonotype was counted many times. The chain couples TRBV19 to TRBJ2-7, with D perhaps matching TRBD1 or TRBD2 (5 bases each). Trimming took 3 bases from V and 1 from J, leaving 13 bases between them. The CDR3 runs to 15 residues. Looked up from germline, CDR1 is LNHDA and CDR2 is SQIVND (reference sequence). CDR3 DNA sequence: TGTGCCAGTAGTATTAATCAGGGAGCGTCCTACGAGCAGTACTTC. Residues: CASSINQGASYEQYF.

This clonotype appeared many times. The rearrangement joins TRBV5-1 to TRBJ2-3; TRBD2 agrees at 8 bases. Germline V lookup: CDR1 SGHRS, CDR2 YFSETQ. V gave up 4 bases and J gave up 0 bases; unmatched junction bases: 7. This CDR3 is 16 amino acids long. CDR3 sequence reads: CASSQGVAGSTDTQYF. CDR3 nucleotide sequence: TGCGCCAGCAGCCAAGGAGTAGCGGGGAGCACAGATACGCAGTATTTT.

This clonotype has a count of ten or more. V is TRBV5-4 and J is TRBJ2-3, with D possibly being TRBD1 (5 bases). Germline lookup yields CDR1 SGHNT and CDR2 YYREEE (reference sequence). This CDR3 spans 14 amino acids. The V end was cut by 2 bases, the J end by 0 bases, with 7 bases between. The CDR3 protein is CASSFRQSTDTQYF. CDR3 bases: TGTGCCAGCAGCTTCCGACAGAGCACAGATACGCAGTATTTT.